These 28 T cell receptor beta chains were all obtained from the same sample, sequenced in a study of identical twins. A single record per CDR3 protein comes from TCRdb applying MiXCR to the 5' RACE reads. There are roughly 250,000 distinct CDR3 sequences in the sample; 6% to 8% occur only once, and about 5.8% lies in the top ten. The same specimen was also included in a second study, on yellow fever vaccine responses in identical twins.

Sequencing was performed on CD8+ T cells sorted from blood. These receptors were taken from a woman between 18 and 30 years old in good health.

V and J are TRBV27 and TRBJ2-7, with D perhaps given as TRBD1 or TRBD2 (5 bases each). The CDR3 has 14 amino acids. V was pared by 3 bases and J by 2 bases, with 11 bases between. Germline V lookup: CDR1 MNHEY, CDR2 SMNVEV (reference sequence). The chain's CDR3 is CASSLGDGPYEQYF. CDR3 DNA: TGTGCCAGCAGTTTGGGGGACGGGCCCTACGAGCAGTACTTC.

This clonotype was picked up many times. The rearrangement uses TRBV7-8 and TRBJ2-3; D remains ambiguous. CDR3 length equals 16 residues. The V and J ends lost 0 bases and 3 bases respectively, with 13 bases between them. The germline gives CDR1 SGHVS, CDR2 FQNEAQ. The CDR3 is CASSLAVGRWTDTQYF. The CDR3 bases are TGTGCCAGCAGCTTAGCGGTGGGCAGGTGGACAGATACGCAGTATTTT.

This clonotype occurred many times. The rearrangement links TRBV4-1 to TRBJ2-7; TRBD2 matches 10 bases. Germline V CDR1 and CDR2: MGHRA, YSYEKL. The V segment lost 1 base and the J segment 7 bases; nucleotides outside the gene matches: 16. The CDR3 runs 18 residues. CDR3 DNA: TGCGCCAGCAGCCAAGCTCATCAGCGGGCTAGCGGGAGTGGTGAGCAGTACTTC. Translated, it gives CASSQAHQRASGSGEQYF.

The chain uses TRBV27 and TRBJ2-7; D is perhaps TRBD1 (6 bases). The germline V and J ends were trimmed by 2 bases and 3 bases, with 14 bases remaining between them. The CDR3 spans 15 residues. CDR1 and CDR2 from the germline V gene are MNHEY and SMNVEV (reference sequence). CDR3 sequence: CASSLGTPALYEQYF. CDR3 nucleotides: TGTGCCAGCAGTTTAGGGACACCTGCCCTCTACGAGCAGTACTTC.

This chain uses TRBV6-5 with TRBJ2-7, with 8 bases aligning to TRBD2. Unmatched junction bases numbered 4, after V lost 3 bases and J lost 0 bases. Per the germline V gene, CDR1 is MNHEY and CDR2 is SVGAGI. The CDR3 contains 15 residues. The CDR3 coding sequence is TGTGCCAGCAGTTATGAGGCGGGAGGCTCCTACGAGCAGTACTTC. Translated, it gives CASSYEAGGSYEQYF.

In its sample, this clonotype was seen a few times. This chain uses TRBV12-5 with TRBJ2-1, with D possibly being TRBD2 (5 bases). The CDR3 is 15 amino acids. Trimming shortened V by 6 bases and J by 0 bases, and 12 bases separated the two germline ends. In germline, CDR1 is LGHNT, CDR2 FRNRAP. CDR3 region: CASGQTSSSYNEQFF. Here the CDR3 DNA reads TGTGCTAGTGGGCAAACTAGTAGCTCCTACAATGAGCAGTTCTTC. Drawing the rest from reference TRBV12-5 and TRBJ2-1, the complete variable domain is DARVTQTPRHKVTEMGQEVTMRCQPILGHNTVFWYRQTMMQGLELLAYFRNRAPLDDSGMPKDRFSAEMPDATLATLKIQPSEPRDSAVYFCASGQTSSSYNEQFFGPGTRLTVL.

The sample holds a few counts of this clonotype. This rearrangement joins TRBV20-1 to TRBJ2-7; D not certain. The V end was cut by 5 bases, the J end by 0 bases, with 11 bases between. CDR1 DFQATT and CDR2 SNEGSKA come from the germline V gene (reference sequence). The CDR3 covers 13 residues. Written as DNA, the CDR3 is TGCAGTGCTCGGGCGGATAGCTCCTACGAGCAGTACTTC. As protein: CSARADSSYEQYF.

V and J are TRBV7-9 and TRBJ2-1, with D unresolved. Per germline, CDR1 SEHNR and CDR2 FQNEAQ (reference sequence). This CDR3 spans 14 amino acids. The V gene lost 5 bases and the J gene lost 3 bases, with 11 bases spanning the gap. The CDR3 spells CASSVGPNYNEQFF. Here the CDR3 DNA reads TGTGCCAGCAGCGTCGGGCCGAACTACAATGAGCAGTTCTTC.

CDR3 amino acids: CSASYWGTQETQYF. The CDR3 bases are TGCAGTGCTAGCTACTGGGGGACACAAGAGACCCAGTACTTC. The rearrangement uses TRBV20-1 and TRBJ2-5; possible D gene TRBD1, 6 bases. The CDR3 runs to 14 residues. Germline V lookup: CDR1 DFQATT, CDR2 SNEGSKA (reference sequence). Trimming shortened V by 3 bases and J by 2 bases, and 13 bases separated the two germline ends.

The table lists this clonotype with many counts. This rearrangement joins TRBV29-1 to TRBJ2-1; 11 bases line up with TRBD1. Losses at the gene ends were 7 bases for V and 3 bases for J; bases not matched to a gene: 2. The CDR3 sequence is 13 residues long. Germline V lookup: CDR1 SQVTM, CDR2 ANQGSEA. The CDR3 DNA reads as TGCAGCGGGGGACAGGGGGACTACAATGAGCAGTTCTTC. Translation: CSGGQGDYNEQFF.

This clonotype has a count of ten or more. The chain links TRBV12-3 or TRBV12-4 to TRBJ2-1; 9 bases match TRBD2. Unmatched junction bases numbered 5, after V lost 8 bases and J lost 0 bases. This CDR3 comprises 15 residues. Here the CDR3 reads CASGLAGVSYNEQFF. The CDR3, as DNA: TGTGCCAGCGGATTAGCGGGGGTCTCCTACAATGAGCAGTTCTTC.

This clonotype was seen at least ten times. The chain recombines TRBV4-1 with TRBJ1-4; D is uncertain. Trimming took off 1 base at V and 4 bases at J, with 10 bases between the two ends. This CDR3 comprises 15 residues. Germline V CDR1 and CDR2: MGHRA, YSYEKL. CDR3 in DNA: TGCGCCAGCAGCCAAGTTGACGGCCATAATGAAAAACTGTTTTTT. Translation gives CASSQVDGHNEKLFF.

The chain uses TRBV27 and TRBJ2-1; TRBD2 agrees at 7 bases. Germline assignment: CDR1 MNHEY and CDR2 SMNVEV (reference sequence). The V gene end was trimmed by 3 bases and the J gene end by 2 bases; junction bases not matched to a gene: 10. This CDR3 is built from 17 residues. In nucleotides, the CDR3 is TGTGCCAGCAGTTTTGCGGTTCGCGGGGGAACCTACAATGAGCAGTTCTTC. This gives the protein CASSFAVRGGTYNEQFF.

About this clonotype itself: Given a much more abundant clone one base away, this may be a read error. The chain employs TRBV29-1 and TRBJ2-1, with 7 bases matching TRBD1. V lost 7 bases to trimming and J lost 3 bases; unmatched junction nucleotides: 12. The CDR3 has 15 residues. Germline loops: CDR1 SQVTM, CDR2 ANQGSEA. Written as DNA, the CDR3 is TGCAGCGCGGTCGGCAGGGGGACCTTCTACAATGAGCAGTTCTTC. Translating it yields CSAVGRGTFYNEQFF.

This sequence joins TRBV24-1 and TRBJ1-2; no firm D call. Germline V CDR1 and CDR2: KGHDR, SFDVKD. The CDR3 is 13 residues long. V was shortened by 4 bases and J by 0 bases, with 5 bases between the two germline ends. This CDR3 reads CATSETANYGYTF. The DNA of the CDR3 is TGTGCCACCAGTGAAACGGCTAACTATGGCTACACCTTC.

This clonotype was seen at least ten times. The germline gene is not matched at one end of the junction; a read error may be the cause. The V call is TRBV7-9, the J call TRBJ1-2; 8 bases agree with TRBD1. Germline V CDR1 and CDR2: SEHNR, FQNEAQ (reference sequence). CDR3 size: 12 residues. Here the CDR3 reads CASSLSDRVPSF. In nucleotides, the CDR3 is TGTGCCAGCAGCTTATCGGACAGGGTGCCATCCTTC.

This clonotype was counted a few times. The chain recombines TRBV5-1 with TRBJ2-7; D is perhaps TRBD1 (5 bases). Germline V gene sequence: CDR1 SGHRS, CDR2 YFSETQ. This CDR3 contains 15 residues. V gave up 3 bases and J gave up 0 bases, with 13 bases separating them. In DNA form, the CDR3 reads TGCGCCAGCAGCTCAGGGTCGCAGAGCTCCTACGAGCAGTACTTC. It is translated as CASSSGSQSSYEQYF.

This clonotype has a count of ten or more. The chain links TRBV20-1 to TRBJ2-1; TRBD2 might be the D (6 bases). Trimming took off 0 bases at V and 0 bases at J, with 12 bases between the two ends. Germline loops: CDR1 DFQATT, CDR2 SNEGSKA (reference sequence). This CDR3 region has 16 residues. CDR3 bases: TGCAGTGCTAGAGAGGGACTCAAAAGCTCCTACAATGAGCAGTTCTTC. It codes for CSAREGLKSSYNEQFF.

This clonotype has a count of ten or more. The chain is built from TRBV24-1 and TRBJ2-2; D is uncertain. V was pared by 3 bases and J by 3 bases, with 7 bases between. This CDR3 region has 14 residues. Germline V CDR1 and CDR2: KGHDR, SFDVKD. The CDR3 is CATSDPGHTGELFF. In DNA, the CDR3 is TGTGCCACCAGTGATCCTGGACACACCGGGGAGCTGTTTTTT.

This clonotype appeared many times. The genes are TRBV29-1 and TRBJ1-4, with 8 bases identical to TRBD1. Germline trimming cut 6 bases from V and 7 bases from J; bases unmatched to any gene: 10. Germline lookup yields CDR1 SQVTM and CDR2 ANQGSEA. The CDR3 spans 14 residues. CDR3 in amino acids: CSVTSDREGEKLFF. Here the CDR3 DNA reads TGCAGCGTCACCTCGGACAGGGAGGGTGAAAAACTGTTTTTT.

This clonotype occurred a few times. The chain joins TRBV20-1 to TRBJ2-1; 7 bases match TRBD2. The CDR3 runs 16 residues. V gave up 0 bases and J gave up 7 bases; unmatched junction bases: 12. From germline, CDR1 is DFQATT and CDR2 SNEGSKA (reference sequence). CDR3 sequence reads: CSARDGASGAWNEQFF. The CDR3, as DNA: TGCAGTGCTAGAGATGGTGCTAGCGGTGCCTGGAATGAGCAGTTCTTC.

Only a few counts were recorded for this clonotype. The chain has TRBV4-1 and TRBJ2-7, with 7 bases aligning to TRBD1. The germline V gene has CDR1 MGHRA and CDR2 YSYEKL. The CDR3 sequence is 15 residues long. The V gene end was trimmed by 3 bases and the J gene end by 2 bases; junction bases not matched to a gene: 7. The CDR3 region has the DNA TGCGCCAGCAGCCAGGGACAGACAGCTACCTACGAGCAGTACTTC. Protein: CASSQGQTATYEQYF.

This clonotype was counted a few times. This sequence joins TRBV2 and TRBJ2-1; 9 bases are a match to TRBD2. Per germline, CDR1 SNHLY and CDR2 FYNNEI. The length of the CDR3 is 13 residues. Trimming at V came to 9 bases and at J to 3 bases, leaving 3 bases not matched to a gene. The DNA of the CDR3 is TGTGCCAGGGGGACTAGCAGCTACAATGAGCAGTTCTTC. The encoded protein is CARGTSSYNEQFF.

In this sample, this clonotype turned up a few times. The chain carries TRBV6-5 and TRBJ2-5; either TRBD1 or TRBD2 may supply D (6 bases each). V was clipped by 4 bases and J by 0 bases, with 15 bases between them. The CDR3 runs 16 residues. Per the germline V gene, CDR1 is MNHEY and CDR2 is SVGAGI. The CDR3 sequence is CASSFRAGDYQETQYF. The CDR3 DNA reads TGTGCCAGCAGTTTTCGGGCAGGGGACTACCAAGAGACCCAGTACTTC.

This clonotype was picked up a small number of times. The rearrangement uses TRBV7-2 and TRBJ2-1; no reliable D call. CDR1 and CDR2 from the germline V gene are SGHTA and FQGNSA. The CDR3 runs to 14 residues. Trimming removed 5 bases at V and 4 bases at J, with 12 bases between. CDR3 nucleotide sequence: TGTGCCAGCAGCCCCATCTTGGGATACAATGAGCAGTTCTTC. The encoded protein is CASSPILGYNEQFF. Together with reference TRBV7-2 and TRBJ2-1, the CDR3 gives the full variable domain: GAGVSQSPSNKVTEKGKDVELRCDPISGHTALYWYRQSLGQGLEFLIYFQGNSAPDKSGLPSDRFSAERTGGSVSTLTIQRTQQEDSAVYLCASSPILGYNEQFFGPGTRLTVL.

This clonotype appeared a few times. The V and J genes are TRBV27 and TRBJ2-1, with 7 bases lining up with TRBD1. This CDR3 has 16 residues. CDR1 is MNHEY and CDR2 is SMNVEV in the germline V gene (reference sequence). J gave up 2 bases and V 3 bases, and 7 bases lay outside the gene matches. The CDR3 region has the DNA TGTGCCAGCAGTTTGTCTACCGGGACAGCCTACAATGAGCAGTTCTTC. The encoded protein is CASSLSTGTAYNEQFF.

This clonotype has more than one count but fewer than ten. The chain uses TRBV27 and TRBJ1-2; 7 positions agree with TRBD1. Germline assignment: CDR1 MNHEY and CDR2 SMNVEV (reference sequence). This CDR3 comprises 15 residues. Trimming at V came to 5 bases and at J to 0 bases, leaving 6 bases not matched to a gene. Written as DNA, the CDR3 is TGTGCCAGCAGTCCAGACAGGGAGGCTAACTATGGCTACACCTTC. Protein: CASSPDREANYGYTF.

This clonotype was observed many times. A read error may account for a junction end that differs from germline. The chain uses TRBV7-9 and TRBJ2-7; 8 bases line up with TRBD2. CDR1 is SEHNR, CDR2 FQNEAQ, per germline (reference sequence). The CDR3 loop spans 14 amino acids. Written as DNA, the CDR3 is TGTGCCAGCAGTTTAGCGGGATATTCCTACGAGCAGTACTTC. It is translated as CASSLAGYSYEQYF.